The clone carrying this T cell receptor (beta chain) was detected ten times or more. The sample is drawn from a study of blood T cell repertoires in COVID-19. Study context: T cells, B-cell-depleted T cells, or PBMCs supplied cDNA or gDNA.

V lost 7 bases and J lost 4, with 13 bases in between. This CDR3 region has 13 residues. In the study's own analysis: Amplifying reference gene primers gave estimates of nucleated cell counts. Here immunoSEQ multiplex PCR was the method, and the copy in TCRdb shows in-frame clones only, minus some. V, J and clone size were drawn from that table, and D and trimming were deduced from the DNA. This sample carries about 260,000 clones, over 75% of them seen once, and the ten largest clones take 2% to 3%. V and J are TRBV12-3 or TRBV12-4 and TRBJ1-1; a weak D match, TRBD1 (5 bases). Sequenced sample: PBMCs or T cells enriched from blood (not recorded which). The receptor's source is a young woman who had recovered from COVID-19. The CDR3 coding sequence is TGTGCCAGCAATCGCAGGGATGGCACTGAAGCTTTCTTT. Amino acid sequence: CASNRRDGTEAFF.